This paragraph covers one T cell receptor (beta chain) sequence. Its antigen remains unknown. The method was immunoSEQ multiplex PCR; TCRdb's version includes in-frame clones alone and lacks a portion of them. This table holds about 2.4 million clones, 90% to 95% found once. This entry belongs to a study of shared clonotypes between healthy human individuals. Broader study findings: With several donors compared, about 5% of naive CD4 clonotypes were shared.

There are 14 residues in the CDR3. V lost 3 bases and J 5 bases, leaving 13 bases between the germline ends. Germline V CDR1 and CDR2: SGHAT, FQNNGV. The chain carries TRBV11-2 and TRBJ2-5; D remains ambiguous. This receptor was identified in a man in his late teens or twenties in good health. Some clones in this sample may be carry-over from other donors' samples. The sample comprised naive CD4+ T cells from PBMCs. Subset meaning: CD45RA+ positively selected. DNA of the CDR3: TGTGCCAGCAGCTTCTCTAGAACTGGTGAGACCCAGTACTTC. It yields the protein CASSFSRTGETQYF.